These 8 T cell receptor beta chains share one sample of origin, sequenced in a study of blood T cell repertoires in COVID-19 (dated by TCRdb to 2020 to 2022). The library was produced with the immunoSEQ multiplex PCR assay. Not all clones reach the TCRdb copy of this immuneACCESS table, which keeps in-frame sequences only. Checked studies attribute under half of the gap to unresolved V genes and leave the rest unexplained. This sample is represented by roughly 150,000 clones; 75% to 90% of them were singletons. 3.4% of the sample rests with the top ten. Material: PBMCs or T cells enriched from blood (not recorded which). These TCRs come from a woman aged 55-75 years who had recovered from COVID-19.

This chain links TRBV5-1 with TRBJ1-2, with a tentative D call TRBD1 (5 bases). The V gene's germline CDR1 is SGHRS and CDR2 YFSETQ. The CDR3 has 12 amino acids. Trimming removed 0 bases from V and 6 bases from J, with 6 bases in between. CDR3 nucleotides: TGCGCCAGCAGCTTGGAAGGGGATGGCTACACCTTC. Its translation is CASSLEGDGYTF.

This chain joins TRBV7-9 and TRBJ2-1; 12 positions agree with TRBD2. V shed 7 bases and J 0 bases; nucleotides not matched to a gene: 7. The CDR3 loop spans 17 amino acids. Germline CDR1 is SEHNR and CDR2 is FQNEAQ (reference sequence). This CDR3 reads CASNSLAGGSSYNEQFF. CDR3 nucleotides: TGTGCCAGCAACTCACTAGCGGGGGGTAGCTCCTACAATGAGCAGTTCTTC.

This chain links TRBV18 with TRBJ1-1; TRBD1 might be the D (6 bases). Germline V gene sequence: CDR1 KGHSH, CDR2 LQKENI. The CDR3 loop spans 15 amino acids. The V end was cut by 3 bases, the J end by 4 bases, with 15 bases between. Here the CDR3 reads CASSPRIGGPTEAFF. CDR3 nucleotide sequence: TGTGCCAGCTCACCTAGGATCGGGGGGCCCACTGAAGCTTTCTTT.

The chain employs TRBV6-5 and TRBJ2-2, with 9 nucleotides matching TRBD1. The V segment lost 4 bases and the J segment 6 bases; nucleotides outside the gene matches: 9. The CDR3 consists of 16 residues. The germline CDR1 and CDR2 sequences are MNHEY and SVGAGI. In nucleotides, the CDR3 is TGTGCCAGCAGTTCGCCGGGGGGACAGGGATCCGGGGAGCTGTTTTTT. This translates into CASSSPGGQGSGELFF.

This clone was counted once. CDR3 DNA sequence: TGTGCCAGCAGTTACTCGTCGACAGGGACCAATTCACCCCTCCACTTT. Amino acid sequence: CASSYSSTGTNSPLHF. The chain uses TRBV6-5 and TRBJ1-6; 7 nucleotides align to TRBD1. The J segment lost 7 bases and the V segment lost 0 bases, leaving 6 bases of the junction unmatched. Germline V lookup: CDR1 MNHEY, CDR2 SVGAGI. The CDR3 extends over 16 amino acids.

The CDR3 bases are TGTGCCAGCAGCCAAGTGCAGGGAAACTCACCCCTCCACTTT. Encoded protein: CASSQVQGNSPLHF. V usage is TRBV3-1 (or the pseudogene TRBV3-2) and J usage is TRBJ1-6; TRBD1 is a possible D gene (5 bases). The ends were cut back, 1 base at V and 10 bases at J, with 11 bases in the middle. The CDR3 covers 14 residues. CDR1 and CDR2 from the germline V gene are LGHDT and YNNKEL (reference sequence).

V is TRBV12-5 and J is TRBJ1-1; TRBD1 is a possible D gene (5 bases). V lost 1 base, J lost 5 bases, and 14 bases lay in between. The germline gives CDR1 LGHNT, CDR2 FRNRAP. The CDR3 is made up of 15 amino acids. DNA for the CDR3: TGTGCTAGTGGTTTGGGCCAGGGTATTAGGACTGAAGCTTTCTTT. Encoded protein: CASGLGQGIRTEAFF.

The chain uses TRBV5-1 and TRBJ1-1; the D is unclear. Germline-derived CDR1 and CDR2 are SGHRS and YFSETQ. V was trimmed by 0 bases and J by 2 bases, leaving 8 bases between them. The CDR3 has 14 amino acids. CDR3 coding DNA: TGCGCCAGCAGCTTGGTTGTTACTAACACTGAAGCTTTCTTT. Protein sequence: CASSLVVTNTEAFF.